The 15 T cell receptor beta chains below all came from one sample that was sequenced in a study of tumor-infiltrating lymphocytes in primary liver carcinoma. From around 0.5 ug of total RNA, TCR beta-specific cDNA was reverse-transcribed using a constant-region primer. Slightly modified ARM-PCR, run as three nested multiplex PCR rounds, produced the TCR beta libraries. Amplification in the first two PCR rounds was performed using TRBV1-TRBV30 forward primers and a C-beta reverse primer for around 9 cycles each. TCRdb independently ran MiXCR on the multiplex PCR reads; one entry per CDR3 protein. This repertoire shows 100,000 or so distinct CDR3 sequences, around 84% found once; its top ten account for around 21%. Co-extracted RNA and DNA came from around 18-30 mg of unsorted bulk tissue. The specimen was liver tumor tissue from sampling region 3. The subset denotes: tumor region T3, left-lateral pole. The source is a man in his forties or fifties with primary liver carcinoma and hepatitis B virus infection.

Turning to this clonotype: Being one base from a much bigger clone, this may be a read error. This chain joins TRBV28 and TRBJ2-1; D may be TRBD2 (5 bases). The CDR3 contains 15 residues. Per the germline V gene, CDR1 is MDHEN and CDR2 is SYDVKM. CDR3 protein: CASRNSESSYYEQFF. CDR3 DNA sequence: TGTGCCAGCAGAAATAGCGAGAGCTCCTACTATGAGCAGTTCTTC.

As for this clonotype: A much bigger clone sits one base away, suggesting this may be a read error. This chain links TRBV5-4 with TRBJ2-2; 9 bases are a match to TRBD2. The CDR3 consists of 18 residues. Per the germline V gene, CDR1 is SGHNT and CDR2 is YYREEE (reference sequence). CDR3 nucleotides: TGTGCCAGCAGCTTTAGGCGAAATAGGGCTAGCGGGGCCGGGGGGCTGTTTTTT. Translating gives CASSFRRNRASGAGGLFF.

Comments on this clonotype: Being one base from a much bigger clone, this may be a read error. This chain links TRBV19 with TRBJ2-1, with TRBD2 matching 7 bases. Germline V CDR1 and CDR2: LNHDA, SQIVND (reference sequence). The CDR3 contains 17 residues. CDR3 residues: CAISPLTSPSSYNEQFF. As DNA, the CDR3 is TGTGCCATTAGTCCCCTGACTAGCCCCAGTTCCTACAATGAGCAGTTCTTC.

CDR3: CASKTTGVTDTQYF. As DNA, the CDR3 is TGTGCCAGCAAAACGACAGGGGTCACAGATACGCAGTATTTT. V usage is TRBV6-5 and J usage is TRBJ2-3; TRBD1 matches at 8 bases. V was pared by 7 bases and J by 2 bases, with 5 bases of the junction left unmatched. The CDR3 is 14 residues long. Germline V CDR1 and CDR2: MNHEY, SVGAGI.

Concerning this clonotype itself: At one end, the junction sequence differs from germline, possibly due to a read error. V is TRBV6-2 or TRBV6-3 and J is TRBJ2-7; no reliable D call. This CDR3 has 11 residues. Germline V lookup: CDR1 MNHEY, CDR2 SVGEGT. CDR3 DNA: TGTGCCTGCAGTTACAGCTACGAGCAGTGCTTC. It specifies CACSYSYEQCF.

Details on this clonotype: No conserved phenylalanine or tryptophan is present at the end of the CDR3, so a read error is the likely explanation. The J gene is TRBJ1-2, the V gene TRBV5-1; the D gene is possibly TRBD1 (6 bases). CDR3 length equals 15 residues. Germline CDR1 and CDR2: SGHRS and YFSETQ. The CDR3 spells CANSLGGATNYGYTL. The DNA for the CDR3 is TGCGCCAACAGCTTGGGGGGGGCAACTAACTATGGCTACACCCTC.

V and J are TRBV6-7 and TRBJ2-7; D is perhaps TRBD2 (5 bases). TRBV6-7 is filed as an ORF, its function uncertain. The CDR3 is made up of 16 amino acids. V lost 1 base to trimming and J lost 6 bases, with 19 bases between them. The CDR3 region is CASSYLARATGREQYF. In DNA form, the CDR3 reads TGTGCCAGCAGTTACTTGGCGAGGGCCACTGGCCGCGAGCAGTACTTC.

Note on this clonotype: An end of the junction differs from the germline gene, which may be a read error. For the CDR3, the DNA is TGTGCCAGCAGCCATATGTGGGACACTGAAGATTTCTTT. Translation: CASSHMWDTEDFF. This chain links TRBV27 with TRBJ1-1, with D possibly TRBD1 on 6 matching bases. This CDR3 comprises 13 residues. Germline CDR1 and CDR2: MNHEY and SMNVEV (reference sequence).

For this clonotype: The CDR3 end shows no conserved phenylalanine or tryptophan, and so a read error is likely. The chain couples TRBV2 to TRBJ1-6; D gene ambiguous. Germline V lookup: CDR1 SNHLY, CDR2 FYNNEI. This CDR3 has 14 residues. Trimming took 6 bases from V and 0 from J, leaving 6 bases between them. CDR3: CASRADSYNSPLHC. In nucleotides, the CDR3 is TGTGCCAGCAGGGCAGACTCCTATAATTCACCCCTCCACTGT.

This clonotype came up many times. The CDR3 coding sequence is TGTGCCACCAGTGATCCACCCCCGGGGGCGGGAGAGCAGTTCTTC. This codes for CATSDPPPGAGEQFF. V and J are TRBV24-1 and TRBJ2-1; possibly TRBD1 or TRBD2 for D (6 bases each). V was trimmed by 3 bases and J by 10 bases, leaving 18 bases between them. Germline V CDR1 and CDR2: KGHDR, SFDVKD. The CDR3 loop spans 15 amino acids.

In regard to this clonotype: Given the absence of the conserved phenylalanine or tryptophan at the CDR3 end, a read error is likely. The V call is TRBV6-4, the J call TRBJ1-6, with a weak D call TRBD1 (5 bases). CDR3 length: 13 residues. Germline CDR1 reads MRHNA; CDR2 reads SNTAGT. CDR3 in amino acids: CASSDSRGSPLHS. CDR3 DNA: TGTGCCAGTAGTGACTCGAGGGGTTCACCCCTCCACTCT.

The V gene is TRBV27, the J gene TRBJ2-4, with 7 bases that match TRBD1. V shed 7 bases, J shed 2 bases, and the junction held 11 bases outside the gene matches. From germline, CDR1 is MNHEY and CDR2 SMNVEV (reference sequence). The length of the CDR3 is 16 residues. CDR3 DNA: TGTGCCAGCACTACCAACAGGGGTATGACCAAAAACATTCAGTACTTC. It is translated as CASTTNRGMTKNIQYF.

Worth noting for this clonotype: A junction boundary mismatches the germline segment, possibly from a read error. This CDR3 reads CASNGTGSYEQYF. CDR3 bases: TGTGCCAGTAATGGGACCGGTTCCTACGAGCAATACTTC. V gene TRBV12-5 combines with J gene TRBJ2-7; D might be TRBD1 or TRBD2, each matching 5 bases. This CDR3 region has 13 residues. The V gene's germline CDR1 is LGHNT and CDR2 FRNRAP.

This sequence joins TRBV6-1 and TRBJ1-5, with 9 nucleotides matching TRBD1. The J call could be wrong; TRBJ2-3 is a better fit for the DNA end. The CDR3 totals 16 residues. Germline lookup yields CDR1 MNHNS and CDR2 SASEGT. The CDR3 DNA reads TGTGCCAGCAGTGGACACACCGGGACAGGGAATCAGCCCCAGTATTTT. Its translation is CASSGHTGTGNQPQYF.

The chain recombines TRBV25-1 with TRBJ2-3; 11 bases agree with TRBD2. The V gene's germline CDR1 is MGHDK and CDR2 SYGVNS. The CDR3 loop spans 16 amino acids. The V and J ends lost 5 bases and 5 bases, in that order; junction bases with no gene match: 9. The CDR3 is CASSTFSGRAGDTQYF. The CDR3 bases are TGTGCCAGCAGTACCTTTAGCGGGAGGGCCGGAGATACGCAGTATTTT. Looking up the rest from reference TRBV25-1 and TRBJ2-3 gives the full variable domain: EADIYQTPRYLVIGTGKKITLECSQTMGHDKMYWYQQDPGMELHLIHYSYGVNSTEKGDLSSESTVSRIRTEHFPLTLESARPSHTSQYLCASSTFSGRAGDTQYFGPGTRLTVL.